This TCR beta chain comes out of a study of cytomegalovirus exposure and HLA in healthy donors. Findings and limits, study-wide: Sequencing likely caused a cluster of highly shared sequence variants.

Primers included in the PCR were 60 Vbeta and 13 Jbeta primers. Data came from immunoSEQ multiplex PCR; TCRdb stores just in-frame clones and leaves some out. The sample has 210,000 or so clones, 75% to 85% seen once. Of note for this clone: Its matching antigen is unknown.

V shed 4 bases, J shed 5 bases, and the junction held 15 bases outside the gene matches. CDR1 is SGHDN and CDR2 is FVKESK in the germline V gene. The CDR3 is made up of 18 amino acids. The receptor comes from a girl under 18 in good health and CMV-seronegative. The rearrangement links TRBV14 to TRBJ2-1, with 9 positions matching TRBD2. Sequenced: PBMCs. The CDR3 loop reads CASSPPLGYAGGNNEQFF. The CDR3 region has the DNA TGTGCCAGCAGCCCCCCGTTGGGTTACGCGGGGGGGAACAATGAGCAGTTCTTC.